This T cell receptor beta chain is drawn from a study of Graves' ophthalmopathy and Graves' hyperthyroidism. The CDR3 is 13 amino acids. V lost 9 bases, J lost 5 bases, and 9 bases stayed unmatched. Germline-derived CDR1 and CDR2 are ENHRY and SYGVKD. The study enrolled ophthalmopathy donors with moderate-to-severe activity, CAS ≥3, NOSPECS ≥4 and duration under 3 months. Overall study results and limits: A model of 13 signatures distinguished ophthalmopathy from stable hyperthyroidism at under 90% sensitivity and roughly 80% specificity. Blood shared most expanded thyroid clonotypes above 0.001 frequency.

This clonotype was counted many times. Its target is unknown. RNA transcripts provided the template for amplifying TCR beta CDR3 regions. Investigators did first-round RT-PCR with HTBI primers, then second-round multiplex PCR. TCRdb itself ran the multiplex PCR reads through MiXCR, one entry per CDR3 protein. The sample lists roughly 220,000 distinct CDR3 sequences; around 45% were seen once. This rearrangement joins TRBV10-3 to TRBJ2-7, with TRBD1 identical over 8 bases. The sequenced sample was peripheral blood. The receptor comes from an adult man with Graves' ophthalmopathy. Here the CDR3 DNA reads TGTGCCATGAGCGGACAGGGTAACGACGAGCAGTACTTC. It specifies CAMSGQGNDEQYF.